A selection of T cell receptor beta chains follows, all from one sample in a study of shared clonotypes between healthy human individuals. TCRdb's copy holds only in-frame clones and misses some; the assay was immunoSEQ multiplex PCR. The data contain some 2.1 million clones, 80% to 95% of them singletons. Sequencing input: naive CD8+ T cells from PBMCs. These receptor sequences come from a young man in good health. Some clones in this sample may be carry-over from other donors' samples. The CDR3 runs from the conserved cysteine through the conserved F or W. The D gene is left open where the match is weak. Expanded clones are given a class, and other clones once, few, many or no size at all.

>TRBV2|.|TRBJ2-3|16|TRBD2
CASRGRLAGVTDTQYF
TGTGCCAGCAGGGGGAGACTAGCGGGAGTCACAGATACGCAGTATTTT
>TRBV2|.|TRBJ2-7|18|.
CASSEAGLARTGDYEQYF
TGTGCCAGCAGTGAAGCGGGGCTTGCCAGGACCGGCGACTACGAGCAGTACTTC
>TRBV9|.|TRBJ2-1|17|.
CASSATPQQGSVDEQFF
TGTGCCAGCAGCGCAACTCCACAGCAGGGGTCGGTGGATGAGCAGTTCTTC
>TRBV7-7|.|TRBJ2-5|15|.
CASSLELRPQETQYF
TGTGCCAGCAGCTTAGAGCTCAGGCCCCAAGAGACCCAGTACTTC
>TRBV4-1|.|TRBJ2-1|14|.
CASSPGARVNEQFF
TGCGCCAGCAGCCCAGGGGCGAGGGTCAATGAGCAGTTCTTC
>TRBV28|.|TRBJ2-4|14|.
CASSFEGTNGLQYF
TGTGCCAGCAGTTTTGAGGGGACAAACGGACTTCAGTACTTC
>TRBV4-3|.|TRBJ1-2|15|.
CASSQTGAGGYGYTF
TGCGCCAGCAGCCAAACGGGGGCCGGGGGCTATGGCTACACCTTC
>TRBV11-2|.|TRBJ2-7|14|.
CASSSWSVVNEQYF
TGTGCCAGCAGCTCGTGGTCCGTCGTTAACGAGCAGTACTTC
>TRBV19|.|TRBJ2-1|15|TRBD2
CASSITQRGPNEQFF
TGTGCCAGTAGTATAACCCAGCGGGGCCCCAATGAGCAGTTCTTC
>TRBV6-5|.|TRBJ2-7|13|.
CASSYREFYEQYF
TGTGCCAGCAGTTACAGGGAATTCTACGAGCAGTACTTC
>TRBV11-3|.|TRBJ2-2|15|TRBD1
CASSPWTGVTGELFF
TGTGCCAGCAGCCCTTGGACAGGGGTCACCGGGGAGCTGTTTTTT
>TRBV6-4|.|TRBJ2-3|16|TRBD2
CASSDSLAGGVDTQYF
TGTGCCAGCAGTGACTCGTTAGCGGGCGGCGTGGATACGCAGTATTTT
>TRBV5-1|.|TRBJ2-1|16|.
CASSLTLVPTYNEQFF
TGCGCCAGCAGCTTGACCCTAGTTCCCACCTACAATGAGCAGTTCTTC
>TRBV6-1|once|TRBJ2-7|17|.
CASSEARWAREPYEQYF
TGTGCCAGCAGTGAAGCGCGGTGGGCCAGGGAACCCTACGAGCAGTACTTC
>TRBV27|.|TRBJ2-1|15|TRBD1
CASSEQGPPPGEQFF
TGTGCCAGCAGTGAACAGGGGCCGCCGCCCGGTGAGCAGTTCTTC
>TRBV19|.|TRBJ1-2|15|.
CASSPRLNTMKGYTF
TGTGCCAGTAGTCCGAGACTGAACACTATGAAGGGCTACACCTTC
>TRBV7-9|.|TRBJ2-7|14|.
CASSVGPGSYEQYF
TGTGCCAGCAGCGTAGGGCCAGGTTCCTACGAGCAGTACTTC
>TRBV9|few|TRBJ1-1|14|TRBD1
CASSPDRERAEAFF
TGTGCCAGCAGCCCTGACAGGGAAAGGGCTGAAGCTTTCTTT
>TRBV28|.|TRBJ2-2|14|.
CASTQLANTGELFF
TGTGCCAGCACCCAACTAGCGAACACCGGGGAGCTGTTTTTT
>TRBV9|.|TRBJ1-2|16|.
CASSITTRGDSVGYTF
TGTGCCAGCAGCATAACGACCAGGGGCGATTCCGTCGGCTACACCTTC
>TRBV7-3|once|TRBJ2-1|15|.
CASSTDRSPGNEQFF
TGTGCCAGCAGCACCGACAGGAGTCCTGGGAATGAGCAGTTCTTC
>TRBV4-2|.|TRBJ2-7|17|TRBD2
CASSQEWVGGISGEQYF
TGTGCCAGCAGCCAAGAGTGGGTCGGGGGGATTAGCGGCGAGCAGTACTTC
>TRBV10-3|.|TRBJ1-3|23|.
CAISYHNPSPPLQGRRSGNTIYF
TGTGCCATCAGTTATCATAATCCCTCTCCCCCCCTCCAGGGGAGAAGGTCTGGAAACACCATATATTTT
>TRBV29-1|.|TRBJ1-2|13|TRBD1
CSVERGTGYGYTF
TGCAGCGTTGAAAGAGGGACAGGCTATGGCTACACCTTC
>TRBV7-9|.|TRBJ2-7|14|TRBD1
CASSTDRYSYEQYF
TGTGCCAGCAGCACGGACAGGTACTCCTACGAGCAGTACTTC
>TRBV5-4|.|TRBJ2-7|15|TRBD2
CASSLAVSGSSEQYF
TGTGCCAGCAGCTTGGCGGTTAGCGGGAGTTCGGAGCAGTACTTC
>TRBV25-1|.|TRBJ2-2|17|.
CASSEYIGDPSTGELFF
TGTGCCAGCAGTGAATATATTGGGGATCCGAGCACCGGGGAGCTGTTTTTT
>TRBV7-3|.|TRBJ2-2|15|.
CASSSGTANTGELFF
TGTGCCAGCAGCTCCGGGACTGCCAACACCGGGGAGCTGTTTTTT
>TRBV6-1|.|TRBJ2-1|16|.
CASSAAGAARDNEQFF
TGTGCCAGCAGTGCCGCAGGCGCGGCTAGAGACAATGAGCAGTTCTTC
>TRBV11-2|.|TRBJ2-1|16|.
CASSLEGPGWGNEQFF
TGTGCCAGCAGCTTAGAAGGGCCAGGCTGGGGCAATGAGCAGTTCTTC
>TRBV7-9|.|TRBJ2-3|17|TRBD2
CASSFAFLADSTDTQYF
TGTGCCAGCAGCTTTGCCTTCCTAGCGGATAGCACAGATACGCAGTATTTT
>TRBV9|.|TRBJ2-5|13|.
CASSVGQQETQYF
TGTGCCAGCAGCGTAGGCCAGCAAGAGACCCAGTACTTC
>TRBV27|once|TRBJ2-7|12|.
CASSPRLGEQYF
TGTGCCAGCAGTCCCAGGTTGGGCGAGCAGTACTTC
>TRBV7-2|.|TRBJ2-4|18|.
CASTPRSPGALAKNIQYF
TGTGCCAGCACCCCCCGGTCCCCAGGGGCCCTAGCCAAAAACATTCAGTACTTC
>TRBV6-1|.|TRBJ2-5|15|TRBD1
CASSDWTGSQETQYF
TGTGCCAGCAGTGACTGGACAGGGTCCCAAGAGACCCAGTACTTC
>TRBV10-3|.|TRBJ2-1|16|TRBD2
CAISVRTSGRYNEQFF
TGTGCCATCAGTGTACGGACTAGCGGGCGGTACAATGAGCAGTTCTTC
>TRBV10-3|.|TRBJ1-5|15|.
CAISEDEWSNQPQHF
TGTGCCATCAGTGAGGACGAGTGGAGCAATCAGCCCCAGCATTTT
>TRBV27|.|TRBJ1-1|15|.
CASSFGSGSWAEAFF
TGTGCCAGCAGCTTTGGGAGCGGGAGTTGGGCTGAAGCTTTCTTT
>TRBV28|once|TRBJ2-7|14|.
CASSPGPIVYEQYF
TGTGCCAGCAGCCCGGGACCGATCGTCTACGAGCAGTACTTC
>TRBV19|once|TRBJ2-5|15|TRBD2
CASSTRSGGPETQYF
TGTGCCAGTAGTACCCGTTCGGGAGGGCCGGAGACCCAGTACTTC
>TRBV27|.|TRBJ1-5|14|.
CASSLRVSNQPQHF
TGTGCCAGCAGTTTACGGGTGAGCAATCAGCCCCAGCATTTT
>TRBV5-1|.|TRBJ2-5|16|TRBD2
CASSLGAGGHQETQYF
TGCGCCAGCAGCTTGGGGGCGGGAGGACACCAAGAGACCCAGTACTTC